This TCR beta chain was profiled in a study of blood T cell repertoires in COVID-19. For the study at large: T cells, B-cell-depleted T cells, or PBMCs supplied cDNA or gDNA.

TCRdb keeps only in-frame clones here, not all; method: immunoSEQ multiplex PCR. The table records 130,000 or so clones, more than 80% of them present only once. V was clipped by 3 bases and J by 4 bases, with 14 bases between them. The V gene's germline CDR1 is SGDLS and CDR2 YYNGEE. The CDR3 is 15 residues long. This TCR was recovered from a human donor in a cohort sampled during active COVID-19. Sequencing was carried out using peripheral blood. This sequence joins TRBV9 and TRBJ1-3; D is uncertain. CDR3 in amino acids: CASSAVSGTGNTIYF. CDR3 nucleotide sequence: TGTGCCAGCAGCGCCGTTTCGGGTACCGGAAACACCATATATTTT.